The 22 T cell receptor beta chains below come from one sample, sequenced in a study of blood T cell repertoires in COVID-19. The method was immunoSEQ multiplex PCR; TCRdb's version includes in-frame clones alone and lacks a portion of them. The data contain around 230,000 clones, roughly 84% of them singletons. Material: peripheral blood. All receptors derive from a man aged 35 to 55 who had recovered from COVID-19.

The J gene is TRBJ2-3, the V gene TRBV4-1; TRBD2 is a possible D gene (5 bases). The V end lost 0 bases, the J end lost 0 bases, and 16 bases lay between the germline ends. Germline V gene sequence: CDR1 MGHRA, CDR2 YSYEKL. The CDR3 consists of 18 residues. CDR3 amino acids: CASSQEGVRVRSTDTQYF. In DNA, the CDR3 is TGCGCCAGCAGCCAAGAGGGAGTTCGCGTCAGGAGCACAGATACGCAGTATTTT.

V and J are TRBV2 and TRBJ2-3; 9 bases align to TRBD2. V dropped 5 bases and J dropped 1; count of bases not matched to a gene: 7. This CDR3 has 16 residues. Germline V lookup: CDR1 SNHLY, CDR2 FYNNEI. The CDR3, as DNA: TGTGCCAGCAGTCGTGGGACTAGCCGGGGCACAGATACGCAGTATTTT. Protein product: CASSRGTSRGTDTQYF.

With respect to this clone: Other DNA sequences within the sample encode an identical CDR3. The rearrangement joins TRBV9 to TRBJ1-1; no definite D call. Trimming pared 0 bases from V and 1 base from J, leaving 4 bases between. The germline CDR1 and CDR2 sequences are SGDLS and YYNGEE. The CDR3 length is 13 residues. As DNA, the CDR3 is TGTGCCAGCAGCGTAGCCCAGAACACTGAAGCTTTCTTT. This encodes CASSVAQNTEAFF. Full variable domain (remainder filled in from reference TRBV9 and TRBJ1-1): DSGVTQTPKHLITATGQRVTLRCSPRSGDLSVYWYQQSLDQGLQFLIQYYNGEERAKGNILERFSAQQFPDLHSELNLSSLELGDSALYFCASSVAQNTEAFFGQGTRLTVV.

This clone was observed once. The CDR3 loop reads CASSSTQGLTKNIQYF. The CDR3 nucleotides are TGTGCCAGCAGCTCAACACAGGGTTTAACCAAAAACATTCAGTACTTC. The chain has TRBV6-6 and TRBJ2-4, with D possibly matching TRBD1 (6 bases). Germline V gene lookup returns CDR1 MNHNY and CDR2 SVGAGI (reference sequence). Trimming pared 6 bases from V and 2 bases from J, leaving 17 bases between. The CDR3 runs 16 residues.

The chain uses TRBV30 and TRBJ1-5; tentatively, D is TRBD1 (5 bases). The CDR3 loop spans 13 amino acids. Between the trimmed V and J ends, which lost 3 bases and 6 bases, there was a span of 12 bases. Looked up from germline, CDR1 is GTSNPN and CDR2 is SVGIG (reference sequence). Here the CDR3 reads CAWSSYRGQPQHF. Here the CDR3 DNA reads TGTGCCTGGAGCTCGTATAGGGGTCAGCCCCAGCATTTT. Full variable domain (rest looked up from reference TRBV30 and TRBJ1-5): SQTIHQWPATLVQPVGSPLSLECTVEGTSNPNLYWYRQAAGRGLQLLFYSVGIGQISSEVPQNLSASRPQDRQFILSSKKLLLSDSGFYLCAWSSYRGQPQHFGDGTRLSIL.

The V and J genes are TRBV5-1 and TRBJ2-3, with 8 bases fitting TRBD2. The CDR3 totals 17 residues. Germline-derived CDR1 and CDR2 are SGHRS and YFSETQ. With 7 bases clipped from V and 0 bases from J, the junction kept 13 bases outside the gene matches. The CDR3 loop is CASHLHPSGRSTDTQYF. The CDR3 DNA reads TGCGCCAGCCACCTCCACCCTAGCGGGCGTAGCACAGATACGCAGTATTTT.

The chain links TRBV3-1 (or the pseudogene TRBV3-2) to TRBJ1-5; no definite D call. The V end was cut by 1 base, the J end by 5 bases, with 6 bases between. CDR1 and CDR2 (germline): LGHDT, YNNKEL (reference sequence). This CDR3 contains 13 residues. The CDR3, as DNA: TGTGCCAGCAGCCAAGCCGGAGATCAGCCCCAGCATTTT. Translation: CASSQAGDQPQHF.

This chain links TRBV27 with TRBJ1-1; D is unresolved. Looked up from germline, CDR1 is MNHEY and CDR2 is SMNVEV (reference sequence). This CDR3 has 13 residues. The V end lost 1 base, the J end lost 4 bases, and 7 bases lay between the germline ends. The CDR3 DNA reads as TGTGCCAGCAGTTTATTCCGGTCCACTGAAGCTTTCTTT. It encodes CASSLFRSTEAFF.

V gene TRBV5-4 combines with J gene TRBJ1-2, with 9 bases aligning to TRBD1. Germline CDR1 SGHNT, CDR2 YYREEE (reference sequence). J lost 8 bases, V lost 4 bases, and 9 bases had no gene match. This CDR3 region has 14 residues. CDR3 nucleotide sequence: TGTGCCAGCAGCAGTACAGGGGGCGGCTTGGGCTACACCTTC. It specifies CASSSTGGGLGYTF.

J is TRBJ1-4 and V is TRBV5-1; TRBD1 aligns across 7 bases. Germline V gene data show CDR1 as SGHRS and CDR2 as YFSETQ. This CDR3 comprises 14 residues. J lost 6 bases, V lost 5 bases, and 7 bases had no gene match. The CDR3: CASRTDRPDEKLFF. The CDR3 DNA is TGCGCCAGCAGGACGGACAGGCCAGATGAAAAACTGTTTTTT.

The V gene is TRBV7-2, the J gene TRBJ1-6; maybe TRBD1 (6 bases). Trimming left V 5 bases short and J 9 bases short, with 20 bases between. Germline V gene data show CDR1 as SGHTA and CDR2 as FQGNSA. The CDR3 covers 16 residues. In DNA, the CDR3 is TGTGCCAGCAGCCAAGTCAATGCGGGGGGCTTTTCACCCCTCCACTTT. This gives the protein CASSQVNAGGFSPLHF.

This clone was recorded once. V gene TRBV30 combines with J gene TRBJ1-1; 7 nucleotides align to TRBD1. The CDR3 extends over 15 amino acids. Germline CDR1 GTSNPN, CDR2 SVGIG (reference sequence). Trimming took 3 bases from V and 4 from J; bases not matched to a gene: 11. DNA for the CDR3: TGTGCCTGGAGCGACAGGGCCTTGGTCGGCACTGAAGCTTTCTTT. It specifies CAWSDRALVGTEAFF.

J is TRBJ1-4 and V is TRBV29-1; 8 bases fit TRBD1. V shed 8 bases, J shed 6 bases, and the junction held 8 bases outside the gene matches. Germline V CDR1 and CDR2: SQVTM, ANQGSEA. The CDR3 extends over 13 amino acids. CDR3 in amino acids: CSSLTGEDEKLFF. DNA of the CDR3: TGCAGCTCTCTGACAGGGGAGGATGAAAAACTGTTTTTT.

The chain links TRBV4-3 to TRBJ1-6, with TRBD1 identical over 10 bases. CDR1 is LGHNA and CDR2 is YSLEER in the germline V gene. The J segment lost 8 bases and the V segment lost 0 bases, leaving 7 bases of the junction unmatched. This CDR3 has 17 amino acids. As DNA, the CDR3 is TGCGCCAGCAGCCAAGAGGTGACAGGGGGCGCAGATTCACCCCTCCACTTT. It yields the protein CASSQEVTGGADSPLHF.

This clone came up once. The CDR3 coding sequence is TGTGCCATCGCAGGGACTTTCAACGAGCAGTACTTC. It specifies CAIAGTFNEQYF. The V and J genes are TRBV10-3 and TRBJ2-7, with a possible D match to TRBD2 (6 bases). CDR3 size: 12 residues. Germline assignment: CDR1 ENHRY and CDR2 SYGVKD. V was trimmed by 8 bases and J by 5 bases, leaving 13 bases between them.

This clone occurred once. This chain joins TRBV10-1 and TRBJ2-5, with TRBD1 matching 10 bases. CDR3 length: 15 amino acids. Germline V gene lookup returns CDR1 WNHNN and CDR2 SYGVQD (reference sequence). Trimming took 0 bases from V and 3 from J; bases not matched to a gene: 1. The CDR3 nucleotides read TGCGCCAGCAGTGAGTCGGGGACAGGGGAAGAGACCCAGTACTTC. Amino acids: CASSESGTGEETQYF.

The CDR3 region is CASSSRQGAGYEQYF. Here the CDR3 DNA reads TGTGCCAGCAGCTCCCGACAGGGGGCAGGATACGAGCAGTACTTC. The gene calls are TRBV7-6 and TRBJ2-7, with TRBD1 identical over 10 bases. CDR1 SGHVS and CDR2 FNYEAQ come from the germline V gene. Trimming took 4 bases from V and 4 from J; bases not matched to a gene: 7. This CDR3 spans 15 amino acids.

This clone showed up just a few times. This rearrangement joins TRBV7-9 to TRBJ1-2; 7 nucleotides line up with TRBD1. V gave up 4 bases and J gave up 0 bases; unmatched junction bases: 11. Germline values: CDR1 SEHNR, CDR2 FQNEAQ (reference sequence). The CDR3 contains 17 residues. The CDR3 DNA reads TGTGCCAGCAGCTCCCCCCGGGACAGCCCCGCTAACTATGGCTACACCTTC. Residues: CASSSPRDSPANYGYTF.

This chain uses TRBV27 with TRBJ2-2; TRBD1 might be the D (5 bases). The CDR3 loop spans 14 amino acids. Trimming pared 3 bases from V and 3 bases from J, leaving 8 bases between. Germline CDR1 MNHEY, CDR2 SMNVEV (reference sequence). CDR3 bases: TGTGCCAGCAGTTTGAAAGGGGACACCGGGGAGCTGTTTTTT. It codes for CASSLKGDTGELFF.

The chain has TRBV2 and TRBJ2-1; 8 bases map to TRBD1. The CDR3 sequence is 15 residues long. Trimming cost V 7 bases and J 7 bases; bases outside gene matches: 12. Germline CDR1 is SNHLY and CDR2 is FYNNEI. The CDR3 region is CASILDRDLINEQFF. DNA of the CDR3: TGTGCCAGCATCCTGGACAGGGACCTCATAAATGAGCAGTTCTTC. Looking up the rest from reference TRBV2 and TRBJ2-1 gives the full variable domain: EPEVTQTPSHQVTQMGQEVILRCVPISNHLYFYWYRQILGQKVEFLVSFYNNEISEKSEIFDDQFSVERPDGSNFTLKIRSTKLEDSAMYFCASILDRDLINEQFFGPGTRLTVL.

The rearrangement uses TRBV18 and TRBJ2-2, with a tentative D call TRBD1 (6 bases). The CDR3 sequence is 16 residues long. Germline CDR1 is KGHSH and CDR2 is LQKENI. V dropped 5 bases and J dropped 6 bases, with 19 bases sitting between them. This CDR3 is CASSIWTATEAGELFF. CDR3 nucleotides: TGTGCCAGCTCAATCTGGACAGCAACCGAGGCCGGGGAGCTGTTTTTT.

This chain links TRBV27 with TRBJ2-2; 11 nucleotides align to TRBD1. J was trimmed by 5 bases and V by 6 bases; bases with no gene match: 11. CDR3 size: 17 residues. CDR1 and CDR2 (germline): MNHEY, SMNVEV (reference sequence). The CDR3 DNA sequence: TGTGCCAGCAGCCCGGACAGGGGGCGGCGGCGTACCGGGGAGCTGTTTTTT. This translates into CASSPDRGRRRTGELFF.